This T cell receptor beta chain was observed in a study of shared clonotypes between healthy human individuals. The study, taken as a whole, reports: The donor pool, a small one, limited the genetic and exposure-history diversity represented. Sampling covered nothing but blood. Tissue TCR repertoires likely differ from those found in blood.

Trimming shortened V by 1 base and J by 0 bases, and 12 bases separated the two germline ends. The CDR3 totals 16 residues. CDR1 LGHNA and CDR2 YSLEER come from the germline V gene. Assay used: immunoSEQ multiplex PCR; TCRdb lists only in-frame clones, some missing. This sample has 300,000 to 350,000 clones; around 70% occur once, and the top ten carry roughly a tenth. As concerns this clone: The antigen remains undetermined.

The source of this sequence is a man between 25 and 39 years old in good health. Sequencing used memory CD4+ T cells sorted from blood. Documented subset: CD45RA-negative fraction. The chain is built from TRBV4-3 and TRBJ1-1, with D uncertain. The DNA of the CDR3 is TGCGCCAGCAGCCAAGGATTAAGCAGGATGAACACTGAAGCTTTCTTT. It yields the protein CASSQGLSRMNTEAFF.